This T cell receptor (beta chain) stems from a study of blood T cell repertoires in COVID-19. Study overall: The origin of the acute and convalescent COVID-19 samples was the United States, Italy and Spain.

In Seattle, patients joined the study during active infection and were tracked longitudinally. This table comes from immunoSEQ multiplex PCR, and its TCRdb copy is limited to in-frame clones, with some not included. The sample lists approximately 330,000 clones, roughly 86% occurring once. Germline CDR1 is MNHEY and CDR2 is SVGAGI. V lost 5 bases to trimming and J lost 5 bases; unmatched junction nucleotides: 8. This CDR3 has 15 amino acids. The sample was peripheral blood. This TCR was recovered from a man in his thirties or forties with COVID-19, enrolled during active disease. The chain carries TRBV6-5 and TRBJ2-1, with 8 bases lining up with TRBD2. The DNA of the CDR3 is TGTGCCAGCAGTCGGAGCGGGGGAGGGAACAATGAGCAGTTCTTC. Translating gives CASSRSGGGNNEQFF.